This T cell receptor beta chain was recovered during a study of cytomegalovirus exposure and HLA in healthy donors. Broader study findings: After further analysis at a later stage, roughly 15,000 TCR beta sequences were associated with HLA alleles at 0.05 false discovery rate. Upon later analysis, HLA-associated TCR beta chains proved more clonally expanded than other, equally common chains. Relative to the approximately 670-donor mean, N-insertions were reportedly fewer in an Asian-associated ancestry cluster in a later analysis. The study put 150 to 200 TCR beta chains on its list as cytomegalovirus-associated.

Germline values: CDR1 SGHVS, CDR2 FQNEAQ. This CDR3 has 15 residues. After removal of 3 bases from V and 3 bases from J, the junction contained 6 bases not matched to a gene. This clone was detected only a few times. Antigen unknown. Vbeta (60) and Jbeta (13) primers were used in the PCR. Produced via immunoSEQ multiplex PCR; TCRdb's table is partial and in-frame only. The sample lists approximately 150,000 clones, roughly 75% occurring once. The sample taken for sequencing was PBMCs. The chain joins TRBV7-8 to TRBJ2-7; TRBD2 matches 9 bases. This TCR came from a young man in good health and CMV-seropositive. CDR3 nucleotides: TGTGCCAGCAGCTTTAGTAGCGGGAGTTACTACGAGCAGTACTTC. Its translation is CASSFSSGSYYEQYF.